Below, 27 T cell receptor beta chains from the same sample are listed, as sequenced in a study of T cell changes during pregnancy in multiple sclerosis. Assay used: immunoSEQ multiplex PCR; TCRdb lists only in-frame clones, some missing. The profile shows some 42,000 clones, under 95% of them singletons. The specimen was CD4+ T cells from peripheral blood mononuclear cells, collected in the third trimester of pregnancy. Receptors were obtained from a female donor with multiple sclerosis, enrolled in a pregnancy study.

The chain employs TRBV7-3 and TRBJ2-3, with 7 bases aligning to TRBD1. The ends lost 0 bases at V and 6 bases at J; junction bases unmatched: 6. This CDR3 has 15 amino acids. Germline loops: CDR1 SGHTA, CDR2 FQGTGA. The CDR3 spells CASSLTQGVSDTQYF. The CDR3 nucleotides read TGTGCCAGCAGCTTAACCCAGGGGGTTTCTGATACGCAGTATTTT.

The V and J genes are TRBV7-9 and TRBJ1-2; D not certain. The germline CDR1 and CDR2 sequences are SEHNR and FQNEAQ (reference sequence). Trimming left V 0 bases short and J 3 bases short, with 11 bases between. CDR3 size: 15 residues. The chain's CDR3 is CASSLAQVYDYGYTF. CDR3 in DNA: TGTGCCAGCAGCTTAGCCCAGGTCTACGACTATGGCTACACCTTC.

This chain connects TRBV7-9 to TRBJ1-4, with D unclear. The CDR3 totals 14 residues. The germline V gene has CDR1 SEHNR and CDR2 FQNEAQ (reference sequence). Trimming shortened V by 1 base and J by 4 bases, and 7 bases separated the two germline ends. CDR3 protein: CASSLGHSNEKLFF. CDR3 nucleotides: TGTGCCAGCAGCTTAGGGCACAGTAATGAAAAACTGTTTTTT.

The rearrangement uses TRBV27 and TRBJ2-3; possibly TRBD2 for D (5 bases). Deletions cut 4 bases from V and 5 bases from J, with 13 bases between. The germline CDR1 and CDR2 sequences are MNHEY and SMNVEV (reference sequence). The CDR3 has 14 amino acids. CDR3 loop: CASSSVIGGDTQYF. In DNA form, the CDR3 reads TGTGCCAGCAGTTCGGTTATAGGAGGAGATACGCAGTATTTT.

This rearrangement joins TRBV5-1 to TRBJ2-3, with a weak D call TRBD1 (8 bases). The CDR3 has 14 residues. Trimming stripped 1 base from V and 4 bases from J, with 10 bases between. Germline V gives CDR1 SGHRS, CDR2 YFSETQ. The CDR3 bases are TGCGCCAGCAGCTTGACAGGGGGGGCAGATACGCAGTATTTT. This encodes CASSLTGGADTQYF.

The V gene is TRBV20-1, the J gene TRBJ1-2; D is ambiguous. This CDR3 has 8 residues. The germline CDR1 and CDR2 sequences are DFQATT and SNEGSKA (reference sequence). This chain's CDR3 is CNPDGYTF. In nucleotides, the CDR3 is TGCAACCCGGATGGCTACACCTTC.

The chain joins TRBV30 to TRBJ2-2; D possibly corresponds to TRBD1 (6 bases). The germline V gene has CDR1 GTSNPN and CDR2 SVGIG (reference sequence). The CDR3 runs to 14 residues. V lost 3 bases and J 4 bases, leaving 12 bases between the germline ends. CDR3 region: CAWRIQGGTGELFF. CDR3 nucleotides: TGTGCCTGGAGAATACAGGGCGGCACCGGGGAGCTGTTTTTT.

The gene calls are TRBV6-1 and TRBJ2-5; 11 bases align to TRBD2. V lost 3 bases and J lost 0; bases outside the gene matches: 3. The length of the CDR3 is 16 residues. The V gene's germline CDR1 is MNHNS and CDR2 SASEGT. In nucleotides, the CDR3 is TGTGCCAGCAGTGACTGGACTAGCGGGTACCAAGAGACCCAGTACTTC. Translated, it gives CASSDWTSGYQETQYF.

The chain recombines TRBV30 with TRBJ2-7; D unclear. The length of the CDR3 is 11 residues. V lost 3 bases, J lost 6 bases, and 9 bases lay in between. Germline assignment: CDR1 GTSNPN and CDR2 SVGIG (reference sequence). The CDR3 region has the DNA TGTGCCTGGAGCTATTTCTTCGAGCAGTACTTC. Translation gives CAWSYFFEQYF.

The gene calls are TRBV11-2 and TRBJ2-2; TRBD1 is a possible D gene (5 bases). This CDR3 has 15 amino acids. V lost 2 bases and J 1 base, leaving 8 bases between the germline ends. CDR1 SGHAT and CDR2 FQNNGV come from the germline V gene. CDR3 nucleotide sequence: TGTGCCAGCAGCTTATCAGGGTGGAACACCGGGGAGCTGTTTTTT. Translating gives CASSLSGWNTGELFF.

Points on this clone: Other nucleotide sequences from this sample produce the same CDR3. V and J are TRBV4-2 and TRBJ2-7, with D unclear. The V gene's germline CDR1 is LGHNA and CDR2 YNFKEQ. Trimming stripped 0 bases from V and 2 bases from J, with 8 bases between. The CDR3 totals 14 residues. The CDR3 loop is CASSQDVGPYEQYF. The CDR3 DNA follows: TGTGCCAGCAGCCAAGACGTTGGCCCCTACGAGCAGTACTTC.

In its sample, this clone ranks as medium-sized (0.01 to 0.1%). The rearrangement joins TRBV4-1 to TRBJ2-7, with TRBD2 matching 9 bases. The CDR3 contains 15 residues. J gave up 2 bases and V 1 base, and 3 bases lay outside the gene matches. Germline V CDR1 and CDR2: MGHRA, YSYEKL. The CDR3 DNA sequence: TGCGCCAGCAGCCAAGGAGCGGGGGGCACCTACGAGCAGTACTTC. Translating gives CASSQGAGGTYEQYF.

V gene TRBV7-9 combines with J gene TRBJ2-7; tentative D call: TRBD2 (6 bases). Trimming shortened V by 4 bases and J by 5 bases, and 24 bases separated the two germline ends. The CDR3 covers 17 residues. From germline, CDR1 is SEHNR and CDR2 FQNEAQ (reference sequence). The CDR3 protein is CASSSSGGTPFEDEQYF. The CDR3 coding sequence is TGTGCCAGCAGCTCCTCGGGCGGGACGCCCTTCGAGGACGAGCAGTACTTC. The full variable domain, its missing parts supplied by reference TRBV7-9 and TRBJ2-7, is DTGVSQNPRHKITKRGQNVTFRCDPISEHNRLYWYRQTLGQGPEFLTYFQNEAQLEKSRLLSDRFSAERPKGSFSTLEIQRTEQGDSAMYLCASSSSGGTPFEDEQYFGPGTRLTVT.

This clone was observed a handful of times. V is TRBV5-5 and J is TRBJ2-7; D not certain. Trimming left V 1 base short and J 4 bases short, with 12 bases between. Germline CDR1 SGHKS, CDR2 YYEKEE (reference sequence). The CDR3 runs to 14 residues. In nucleotides, the CDR3 is TGTGCCAGCAGCTTGACGGGTATTAAGTACGAGCAGTACTTC. Residues: CASSLTGIKYEQYF.

This clone was counted once. This chain links TRBV29-1 with TRBJ1-1; TRBD1 matches at 9 bases. This CDR3 is built from 13 residues. The germline gives CDR1 SQVTM, CDR2 ANQGSEA. V trimming: 6 bases; J trimming: 4 bases; junction bases outside the gene matches: 6. In DNA form, the CDR3 reads TGCAGCGTAAACAGGGGGCTAAGCACTGAAGCTTTCTTT. It translates to CSVNRGLSTEAFF.

This chain connects TRBV7-3 to TRBJ1-2, with 7 nucleotides matching TRBD1. Germline V gene data show CDR1 as SGHTA and CDR2 as FQGTGA. Losses at the gene ends were 4 bases for V and 3 bases for J; bases not matched to a gene: 5. The CDR3 totals 14 residues. The CDR3 reads CASSSKDRYYGYTF. In nucleotides, the CDR3 is TGTGCCAGCAGCTCCAAGGACAGGTACTATGGCTACACCTTC.

The chain combines TRBV28 with TRBJ2-5; 8 nucleotides agree with TRBD2. Germline values: CDR1 MDHEN, CDR2 SYDVKM. The CDR3 length is 14 residues. V was pared by 5 bases and J by 5 bases, with 7 bases of the junction left unmatched. CDR3 residues: CASSEREYEETQYF. The CDR3, as DNA: TGTGCCAGCAGTGAGCGGGAGTATGAGGAGACCCAGTACTTC.

This chain connects TRBV9 to TRBJ2-1, with D unresolved. V shed 2 bases and J shed 1 base, with 10 bases lying between them. CDR3 length: 15 amino acids. Germline CDR1 and CDR2: SGDLS and YYNGEE. The CDR3 loop is CASSVGPGSYNEQFF. In DNA form, the CDR3 reads TGTGCCAGCAGCGTCGGTCCCGGGTCCTACAATGAGCAGTTCTTC.

This clone turned up a few times. V gene TRBV30 combines with J gene TRBJ1-1, with a tentative D call TRBD1 (6 bases). CDR3 length equals 13 residues. The V gene lost 1 base and the J gene lost 6 bases, with 12 bases spanning the gap. Per the germline V gene, CDR1 is GTSNPN and CDR2 is SVGIG (reference sequence). The CDR3 nucleotides read TGTGCCTGGAGTGAGGACAGTTTTGCTGAAGCTTTCTTT. This translates into CAWSEDSFAEAFF.

The chain carries TRBV7-8 and TRBJ2-7, with no clear D. The CDR3 runs 11 residues. Germline loops: CDR1 SGHVS, CDR2 FQNEAQ. Trimming took off 4 bases at V and 3 bases at J, with 4 bases between the two ends. The CDR3 nucleotides read TGTGCCAGCAGCTCTTACTACGAGCAGTACTTC. This sequence encodes CASSSYYEQYF.

The V gene is TRBV2, the J gene TRBJ2-1, with 10 positions matching TRBD2. CDR1 SNHLY and CDR2 FYNNEI come from the germline V gene. This CDR3 is built from 16 residues. With V trimmed by 6 bases and J by 4 bases, 9 bases remained unmatched. This chain's CDR3 is CASSVRGLAEYNEQFF. The CDR3 nucleotides are TGTGCCAGCAGCGTAAGAGGACTAGCGGAGTACAATGAGCAGTTCTTC.

CDR3 nucleotide sequence: TGTGCCAGCAGCCGGGACAGGGGGCTTTCTAGCAATCAGCCCCAGCATTTT. Its translation: CASSRDRGLSSNQPQHF. The genes are TRBV28 and TRBJ1-5, with 12 bases matching TRBD1. V lost 6 bases, J lost 0 bases, and 6 bases stayed unmatched. Germline V CDR1 and CDR2: MDHEN, SYDVKM. The CDR3 extends over 17 amino acids.

This clone was detected a few times. This rearrangement joins TRBV7-7 to TRBJ2-5; 7 bases align to TRBD2. The length of the CDR3 is 15 residues. Germline V lookup: CDR1 SSHAT, CDR2 FNYEAQ (reference sequence). Trimming took 6 bases from V and 1 from J; bases not matched to a gene: 8. As DNA, the CDR3 is TGTGCCAGCAGTCGTCAGCGGGGTCGCCAAGAGACCCAGTACTTC. This encodes CASSRQRGRQETQYF. Looking up the rest from reference TRBV7-7 and TRBJ2-5 gives the full variable domain: GAGVSQSPRYKVTKRGQDVTLRCDPISSHATLYWYQQALGQGPEFLTYFNYEAQPDKSGLPSDRFSAERPEGSISTLTIQRTEQRDSAMYRCASSRQRGRQETQYFGPGTRLLVL.

This chain joins TRBV7-9 and TRBJ1-5; 7 nucleotides align to TRBD1. The CDR3 length is 15 residues. J gave up 11 bases and V 1 base, and 11 bases lay outside the gene matches. Germline CDR1 is SEHNR and CDR2 is FQNEAQ (reference sequence). This CDR3 reads CASSLEGAGNQAQHF. CDR3 nucleotide sequence: TGTGCCAGCAGCTTAGAGGGGGCCGGTAATCAAGCCCAGCATTTT.

This clone has only one observation. The chain uses TRBV2 and TRBJ1-6, with 7 bases aligning to TRBD1. Germline V gene lookup returns CDR1 SNHLY and CDR2 FYNNEI. V shed 7 bases and J 5 bases; nucleotides not matched to a gene: 11. The CDR3 extends over 16 amino acids. CDR3 nucleotide sequence: TGTGCCAGCAATCTAGAAGGGGACAGCAATAATTCACCCCTCCACTTT. Its protein is CASNLEGDSNNSPLHF.

This chain joins TRBV25-1 and TRBJ2-4, with no clear D. The CDR3 runs 14 residues. Germline V gives CDR1 MGHDK, CDR2 SYGVNS. The V end was cut by 3 bases, the J end by 6 bases, with 12 bases between. CDR3 DNA sequence: TGTGCCAGCAGTGACAGCGCGCTCGGAAACATTCAGTACTTC. Protein product: CASSDSALGNIQYF.

The chain joins TRBV6-1 to TRBJ1-2, with D maybe TRBD1 (5 bases). V was clipped by 3 bases and J by 9 bases, with 17 bases between them. Germline assignment: CDR1 MNHNS and CDR2 SASEGT. The CDR3 loop spans 14 amino acids. The CDR3 here is CASSDPNGRGSYTF. The CDR3 bases are TGTGCCAGCAGTGATCCTAACGGAAGGGGCAGCTACACCTTC.